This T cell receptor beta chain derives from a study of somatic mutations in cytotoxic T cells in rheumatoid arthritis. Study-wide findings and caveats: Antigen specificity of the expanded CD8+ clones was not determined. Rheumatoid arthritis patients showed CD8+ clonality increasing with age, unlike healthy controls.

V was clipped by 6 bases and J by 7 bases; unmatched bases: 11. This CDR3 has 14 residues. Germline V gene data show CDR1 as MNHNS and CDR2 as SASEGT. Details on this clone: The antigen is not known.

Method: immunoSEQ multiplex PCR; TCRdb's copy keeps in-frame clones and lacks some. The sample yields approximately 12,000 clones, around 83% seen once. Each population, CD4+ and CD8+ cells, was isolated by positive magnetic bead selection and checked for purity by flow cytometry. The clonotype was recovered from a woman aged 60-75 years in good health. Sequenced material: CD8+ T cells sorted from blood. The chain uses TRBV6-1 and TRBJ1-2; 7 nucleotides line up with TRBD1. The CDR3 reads CASSPTGSGGGYTF. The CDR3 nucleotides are TGTGCCAGCAGCCCGACAGGGTCCGGAGGTGGCTACACCTTC.